The source of this T cell receptor (beta chain) is a study of T cells in Graves' hyperthyroidism and ophthalmopathy. This CDR3 has 15 residues. V lost 0 bases and J lost 2, with 10 bases in between. Germline assignment: CDR1 MNHEY and CDR2 SVGAGI. Amplified TCR beta CDR3 regions came from RNA transcripts. RT-PCR in the first round (using the HTBI primer set) targeted the TCR CDR3. From the multiplex PCR reads, TCRdb called clonotypes with MiXCR, one entry per CDR3 protein. The sample yields around 390,000 distinct CDR3 sequences, more than 12% seen once. The sample holds many counts of this clonotype. Sequenced sample: blood. This TCR was recovered from a woman aged 25-40 years with Graves' ophthalmopathy. The genes are TRBV6-5 and TRBJ1-1; weak D call: TRBD1 (5 bases). CDR3 coding DNA: TGTGCCAGCAGTTACTCCGGCCGGACAAACACTGAAGCTTTCTTT. Its protein is CASSYSGRTNTEAFF.